This TCR beta chain was recovered during a study of T cell repertoires in cytomegalovirus infection (dated by TCRdb to between 2018 and 2020). Looking at the study overall: The HLA type of each donor mattered for the analysis, because public TCR beta signatures pointed to carriage of CMV infection along with the matching HLA type. What the work shows at the level of the full study, not this receptor alone: In both this cohort and an independent cohort of some 370 donors, the cumulative frequency of public TCR beta family members distinguished carriers of CMV infection plus the relevant HLA type. In the ex vivo response, HLA-C-restricted CMV-specific TCR beta clonotypes were dominant, and in two of eight donors the single most frequent clonotype came from this HLA-C-restricted group.

Its CDR3 holds 14 amino acids, cysteine through phenylalanine. Solely the CDR3 DNA is kept, with 42 bases framed from the first base. V was cut back by 6 bases and J by 3 bases, leaving a gap of 13 bases between them. From the germline V gene, CDR1 is MNHEY and CDR2 is SVGAGI. This clonotype has at least ten counts. The target of this receptor is not known. Base qualities are not provided; no much larger clone lies one nucleotide away. Instrument on record: Illumina HiSeq 1500. TCRdb passed the public sequencing reads through fastp at Q25 and MiXCR, retaining productive beta sequences. Each CDR3 protein gets just one entry, which takes the most common genes and DNA from the rows behind it. In all, the sample holds about 680,000 distinct CDR3 sequences, and about 24% of those were seen once. Roughly 8% of the sample is in the top ten clones.

This receptor was obtained from a human donor in good health (CMV status not recorded). Some clones in this sample may be carry-over from other donors' samples. The chain couples TRBV6-5 to TRBJ2-3, with an unclear D gene assignment. Sequencing used CD8+ T cells from PBMCs. The CDR3 is CASSTSSQTDTQYF. The DNA is as follows: TGTGCCAGCAGCACATCTTCGCAAACAGATACGCAGTATTTT.